The 29 T cell receptor beta chains presented below share a single source sample, sequenced in a study of CD8 T cells in ankylosing spondylitis. TCRdb fed the 5' RACE reads into MiXCR, producing one record per CDR3 protein. This repertoire shows some 150,000 distinct CDR3 sequences, under 45% found once; its top ten account for roughly 15%. The sequenced sample consisted of synovial fluid, either unsorted or a sorted T cell fraction (not recorded which). The receptors were sampled from a male donor with ankylosing spondylitis.

This clonotype was detected only a few times. This chain links TRBV25-1 with TRBJ1-2; no reliable D call. The V gene lost 2 bases and the J gene lost 5 bases, with 12 bases spanning the gap. This CDR3 is built from 14 residues. Germline lookup yields CDR1 MGHDK and CDR2 SYGVNS. The CDR3 spells CASSERAGSYGYTF. The CDR3 coding sequence is TGTGCCAGCAGTGAAAGGGCCGGATCTTATGGCTACACCTTC.

Relative to its sample, this clonotype is large (0.1 to 1%). The chain combines TRBV9 with TRBJ2-7, with 14 bases fitting TRBD2. This CDR3 spans 15 amino acids. Germline V gives CDR1 SGDLS, CDR2 YYNGEE. V shed 4 bases, J shed 5 bases, and the junction held 5 bases outside the gene matches. The CDR3 DNA reads TGTGCCAGCAGCCCCAGACTAGCGGGAGGGGACGAGCAGTACTTC. Translation: CASSPRLAGGDEQYF.

The rearrangement uses TRBV10-3 and TRBJ1-2; a possible D gene is TRBD1 (6 bases). Germline V gene lookup returns CDR1 ENHRY and CDR2 SYGVKD. V was shortened by 6 bases and J by 4 bases, with 9 bases between the two germline ends. This CDR3 has 12 residues. The CDR3 protein is CAISRQAYGYTF. CDR3 coding DNA: TGTGCCATCAGCCGACAGGCCTATGGCTACACCTTC.

This chain uses TRBV28 with TRBJ2-7; 8 bases agree with TRBD1. Germline V gene data show CDR1 as MDHEN and CDR2 as SYDVKM. This CDR3 comprises 15 residues. After removal of 4 bases from V and 3 bases from J, the junction contained 8 bases not matched to a gene. CDR3 sequence: CASSCYWTGFYEQYF. The CDR3 nucleotides are TGTGCCAGCAGTTGTTATTGGACAGGGTTCTACGAGCAGTACTTC.

The chain employs TRBV5-1 and TRBJ2-1; tentatively, D is TRBD2 (5 bases). In germline, CDR1 is SGHRS, CDR2 YFSETQ. Trimming stripped 3 bases from V and 5 bases from J, with 18 bases between. CDR3 length: 16 residues. The CDR3 spells CASSWWTYFGNNEQFF. DNA for the CDR3: TGCGCCAGCAGCTGGTGGACTTATTTTGGGAACAATGAGCAGTTCTTC.

The V and J genes are TRBV5-1 and TRBJ2-5, with D possibly being TRBD2 (7 bases). Germline values: CDR1 SGHRS, CDR2 YFSETQ. The CDR3 loop spans 14 amino acids. With 5 bases removed from V and 0 bases from J, the gap between germline ends came to 11 bases. The CDR3 region is CASRRGGYQETQYF. CDR3 coding DNA: TGCGCCAGCAGGAGGGGGGGGTACCAAGAGACCCAGTACTTC.

This clonotype was recorded a few times. The chain joins TRBV20-1 to TRBJ2-1; weak D call: TRBD2 (6 bases). Germline V gives CDR1 DFQATT, CDR2 SNEGSKA (reference sequence). This CDR3 has 14 amino acids. V dropped 0 bases and J dropped 6 bases, with 12 bases sitting between them. The CDR3 loop is CSARDLGGVNEQFF. Here the CDR3 DNA reads TGCAGTGCTAGAGATCTGGGGGGAGTCAATGAGCAGTTCTTC.

In its sample, this clonotype was seen a few times. The CDR3 bases are TGTGCCAGCAGTTTAGGGGGGCGCGTGACTGAAGCTTTCTTT. It translates to CASSLGGRVTEAFF. V gene TRBV28 combines with J gene TRBJ1-1, with D possibly TRBD1 on 6 matching bases. V dropped 2 bases and J dropped 5 bases, with 12 bases sitting between them. Germline lookup yields CDR1 MDHEN and CDR2 SYDVKM. The CDR3 extends over 14 amino acids.

CDR3 sequence: CASSLLVRRGLIFYGGYTF. For the CDR3, the DNA is TGTGCCAGCAGTTTATTAGTTCGCAGGGGTTTAATCTTCTATGGCGGCTACACCTTC. V and J are TRBV28 and TRBJ1-2, with TRBD1 as a possible D gene (6 bases). There are 19 residues in the CDR3. V was cut by 1 base and J by 8 bases, with 29 bases left in between. The V gene's germline CDR1 is MDHEN and CDR2 SYDVKM.

This clonotype was seen only a few times. The gene calls are TRBV15 and TRBJ1-2; no reliable D call. This CDR3 region has 16 residues. Germline lookup yields CDR1 LNHNV and CDR2 YYDKDF (reference sequence). The V and J ends lost 5 bases and 4 bases respectively, with 20 bases between them. CDR3 in amino acids: CATSRKGSPNLYGYTF. CDR3 sequence (DNA): TGTGCCACCAGCCGCAAGGGTTCGCCCAACCTCTATGGCTACACCTTC.

The chain uses TRBV2 and TRBJ2-1; 11 bases map to TRBD2. The CDR3 runs 16 residues. V dropped 4 bases and J dropped 1; count of bases not matched to a gene: 3. Germline V gene lookup returns CDR1 SNHLY and CDR2 FYNNEI. CDR3 loop: CASSGRLAGSYNEQFF. For the CDR3, the DNA is TGTGCCAGCAGTGGCCGACTAGCGGGGTCCTACAATGAGCAGTTCTTC.

The rearrangement joins TRBV18 to TRBJ1-2; a possible D gene is TRBD1 (5 bases). V lost 1 base to trimming and J lost 8 bases, with 11 bases between them. CDR3 length: 13 residues. Germline V CDR1 and CDR2: KGHSH, LQKENI. Here the CDR3 reads CASSPLQGLGYTF. The CDR3 DNA sequence: TGTGCCAGCTCACCACTCCAGGGCTTGGGCTACACCTTC.

The chain carries TRBV4-3 and TRBJ2-1, with TRBD2 matching over 8 bases. With 0 bases clipped from V and 2 bases from J, the junction kept 6 bases outside the gene matches. Germline V gene sequence: CDR1 LGHNA, CDR2 YSLEER. The CDR3 runs 17 residues. CDR3 nucleotide sequence: TGCGCCAGCAGCCAAGAGGTAGCGGGATCCCCCTACAATGAGCAGTTCTTC. This encodes CASSQEVAGSPYNEQFF.

At least ten counts were recorded for this clonotype. V usage is TRBV5-1 and J usage is TRBJ2-7; 8 bases align to TRBD1. The CDR3 extends over 12 amino acids. V was clipped by 2 bases and J by 6 bases; unmatched bases: 1. Germline V gene sequence: CDR1 SGHRS, CDR2 YFSETQ. Here the CDR3 reads CASSFTGGEQYF. The CDR3 DNA follows: TGCGCCAGCAGCTTTACAGGGGGCGAGCAGTACTTC.

In this sample, this clonotype turned up a few times. This rearrangement joins TRBV29-1 to TRBJ2-1; 10 bases are a match to TRBD2. The CDR3 has 15 residues. The V gene end was trimmed by 5 bases and the J gene end by 4 bases; junction bases not matched to a gene: 8. Germline values: CDR1 SQVTM, CDR2 ANQGSEA. CDR3 protein: CSVPRTSGHYNEQFF. CDR3 bases: TGCAGCGTTCCTCGGACTAGCGGACATTACAATGAGCAGTTCTTC.

This clonotype was seen more than once but under ten times. The chain uses TRBV4-2 and TRBJ2-7, with TRBD1 identical over 7 bases. Germline V gene lookup returns CDR1 LGHNA and CDR2 YNFKEQ. CDR3 length: 14 residues. The V segment lost 3 bases and the J segment 2 bases; nucleotides outside the gene matches: 4. The CDR3 reads CASSQGTVTYEQYF. Written as DNA, the CDR3 is TGTGCCAGCAGCCAGGGGACAGTGACCTACGAGCAGTACTTC.

The J gene is TRBJ1-6, the V gene TRBV4-1, with D uncertain. The CDR3 is made up of 15 amino acids. Trimming took 1 base from V and 9 from J, leaving 13 bases between them. Per germline, CDR1 MGHRA and CDR2 YSYEKL. This chain's CDR3 is CASSQGGFGVSPLHF. CDR3 bases: TGCGCCAGCAGCCAAGGAGGGTTTGGTGTTTCACCCCTCCACTTT.

The rearrangement joins TRBV11-1 to TRBJ2-1; D is ambiguous. V dropped 5 bases and J dropped 7 bases, with 9 bases sitting between them. Germline CDR1 reads SGHAT; CDR2 reads FQDESV (reference sequence). CDR3 length: 12 amino acids. The CDR3 nucleotides read TGTGCCAGCAGCCTCCTCAATAATGAGCAGTTCTTC. Translating it yields CASSLLNNEQFF. Filled out from reference TRBV11-1 and TRBJ2-1, the complete variable domain reads EAEVAQSPRYKITEKSQAVAFWCDPISGHATLYWYRQILGQGPELLVQFQDESVVDDSQLPKDRFSAERLKGVDSTLKIQPAELGDSAMYLCASSLLNNEQFFGPGTRLTVL.

The chain is built from TRBV5-1 and TRBJ1-1; 8 bases are shared with TRBD1. After removal of 0 bases from V and 1 base from J, the junction contained 20 bases not matched to a gene. The CDR3 has 21 residues. CDR1 and CDR2 (germline): SGHRS, YFSETQ. CDR3 protein: CASSLALRTGTGIGKNTEAFF. The CDR3 DNA reads TGCGCCAGCAGCTTGGCCCTGAGGACAGGGACCGGCATAGGGAAGAACACTGAAGCTTTCTTT. Using reference TRBV5-1 and TRBJ1-1 for the parts outside the CDR3, the full variable domain is KAGVTQTPRYLIKTRGQQVTLSCSPISGHRSVSWYQQTPGQGLQFLFEYFSETQRNKGNFPGRFSGRQFSNSRSEMNVSTLELGDSALYLCASSLALRTGTGIGKNTEAFFGQGTRLTVV.

The rearrangement uses TRBV5-1 and TRBJ2-7, with D possibly being TRBD1 (6 bases). Trimming took 5 bases from V and 3 from J, leaving 15 bases between them. CDR1 and CDR2 (germline): SGHRS, YFSETQ. The CDR3 sequence is 14 residues long. CDR3 loop: CASRAPGVFYEQYF. The CDR3 bases are TGCGCCAGCAGAGCCCCAGGGGTTTTCTACGAGCAGTACTTC. The full variable domain, completed using reference TRBV5-1 and TRBJ2-7, is KAGVTQTPRYLIKTRGQQVTLSCSPISGHRSVSWYQQTPGQGLQFLFEYFSETQRNKGNFPGRFSGRQFSNSRSEMNVSTLELGDSALYLCASRAPGVFYEQYFGPGTRLTVT.

The chain recombines TRBV7-2 with TRBJ1-3, with D hard to call. Trimming took off 3 bases at V and 7 bases at J, with 7 bases between the two ends. This CDR3 spans 12 amino acids. Germline lookup yields CDR1 SGHTA and CDR2 FQGNSA. CDR3 sequence (DNA): TGTGCCAGCAGCTTCTTAGGGAACACCATATATTTT. Its protein product is CASSFLGNTIYF.

Judged by abundance, this clonotype is medium-sized. The V gene is TRBV7-6, the J gene TRBJ2-7; TRBD1 aligns across 8 bases. The germline CDR1 and CDR2 sequences are SGHVS and FNYEAQ. V shed 4 bases and J 7 bases; nucleotides not matched to a gene: 12. The CDR3 consists of 15 residues. CDR3: CASSSSQGVMREQYF. Written as DNA, the CDR3 is TGTGCCAGCAGCTCGTCACAGGGGGTTATGAGAGAGCAGTACTTC.

This clonotype was seen a few times. The V call is TRBV12-3 or TRBV12-4, the J call TRBJ2-1, with unresolved D. V was cut by 5 bases and J by 8 bases, with 10 bases left in between. The CDR3 has 12 residues. CDR3 sequence reads: CASSHGVDEQFF. CDR3 nucleotide sequence: TGTGCCAGCAGTCATGGGGTGGATGAGCAGTTCTTC.

This clonotype was detected a few times. J is TRBJ1-1 and V is TRBV15; D unclear. This CDR3 has 13 residues. In germline, CDR1 is LNHNV, CDR2 YYDKDF (reference sequence). Trimming pared 10 bases from V and 3 bases from J, leaving 15 bases between. CDR3 sequence reads: CAITEVPYTEAFF. Written as DNA, the CDR3 is TGTGCCATCACGGAGGTTCCGTACACTGAAGCTTTCTTT.

The rearrangement uses TRBV3-1 and TRBJ1-2; the D gene is possibly TRBD1 (5 bases). CDR1 is LGHDT, CDR2 YNNKEL, per germline (reference sequence). Deletions cut 4 bases from V and 4 bases from J, with 10 bases between. CDR3 length: 13 amino acids. This chain's CDR3 is CASSPRQSYGYTF. CDR3 nucleotides: TGTGCCAGCAGCCCGAGACAGAGCTATGGCTACACCTTC.

This clonotype was seen a handful of times. The chain employs TRBV6-5 and TRBJ1-2, with 7 bases matching TRBD1. The CDR3 has 13 residues. Losses at the gene ends were 2 bases for V and 7 bases for J; bases not matched to a gene: 4. CDR1 MNHEY and CDR2 SVGAGI come from the germline V gene. The CDR3 sequence: CASSYIGGSGYTF. For the CDR3, the DNA is TGTGCCAGCAGTTACATAGGGGGCAGTGGCTACACCTTC.

This sequence joins TRBV4-1 and TRBJ2-7, with 11 bases identical to TRBD1. Germline V gene sequence: CDR1 MGHRA, CDR2 YSYEKL. The length of the CDR3 is 15 residues. Trimming removed 3 bases from V and 2 bases from J; junction bases left unmatched: 3. The CDR3 DNA reads TGCGCCAGCAGCCAGGACAGGGGGCGCGCCTACGAGCAGTACTTC. Residues: CASSQDRGRAYEQYF.

The chain couples TRBV12-3 or TRBV12-4 to TRBJ1-1; weak D call: TRBD1 (6 bases). The V gene lost 5 bases and the J gene lost 0 bases, with 13 bases spanning the gap. The CDR3 sequence is 15 residues long. CDR3 loop: CASSGFPGVNTEAFF. The CDR3 DNA follows: TGTGCCAGCAGTGGGTTTCCAGGGGTGAACACTGAAGCTTTCTTT.

The chain is built from TRBV7-6 and TRBJ1-2; D might be TRBD1 (6 bases). Germline V gene data show CDR1 as SGHVS and CDR2 as FNYEAQ. The V and J ends lost 5 bases and 8 bases respectively, with 18 bases between them. The CDR3 extends over 14 amino acids. The CDR3: CASSVIRGLGGYTF. CDR3 in DNA: TGTGCCAGCAGCGTAATCAGGGGCCTGGGCGGCTACACCTTC.